This T cell receptor (beta chain) was sequenced in a study of control samples from healthy donors and cancer patients. V was clipped by 5 bases and J by 0 bases, with 10 bases between them. Germline lookup yields CDR1 SGHTA and CDR2 FQGTGA. The CDR3 covers 15 residues. Sequenced by immunoSEQ multiplex PCR; TCRdb stores in-frame clones only, minus some. Of 150,000 to 200,000 clones in the sample, around 91% were seen once. The receptor comes from a woman aged 50 to 65 in good health. Sequencing was carried out using blood. The V call is TRBV7-3, the J call TRBJ2-2, with D tentatively TRBD1 or TRBD2 (6 bases each). CDR3 protein: CASSRGAANTGELFF. The CDR3 DNA sequence: TGTGCCAGCAGCAGGGGGGCAGCGAACACCGGGGAGCTGTTTTTT.